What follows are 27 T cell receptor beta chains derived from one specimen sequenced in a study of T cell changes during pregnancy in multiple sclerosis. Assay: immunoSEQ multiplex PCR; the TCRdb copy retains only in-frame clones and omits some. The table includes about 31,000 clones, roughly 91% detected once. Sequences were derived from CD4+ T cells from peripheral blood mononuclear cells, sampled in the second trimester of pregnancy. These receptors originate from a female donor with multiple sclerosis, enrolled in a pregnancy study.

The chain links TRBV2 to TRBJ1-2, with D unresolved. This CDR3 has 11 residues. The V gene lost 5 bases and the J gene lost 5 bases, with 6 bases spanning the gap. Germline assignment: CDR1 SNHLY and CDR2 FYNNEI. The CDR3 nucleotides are TGTGCCAGCAGTATATCTTATGGCTACACCTTC. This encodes CASSISYGYTF.

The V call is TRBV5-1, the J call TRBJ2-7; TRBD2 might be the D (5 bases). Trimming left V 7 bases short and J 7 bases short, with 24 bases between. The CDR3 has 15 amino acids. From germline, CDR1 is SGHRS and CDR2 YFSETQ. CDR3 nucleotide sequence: TGCGCCAGCCGCCCATGGACCAGTGTTTCGGGGGAGCAGTACTTC. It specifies CASRPWTSVSGEQYF. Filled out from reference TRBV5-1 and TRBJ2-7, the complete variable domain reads KAGVTQTPRYLIKTRGQQVTLSCSPISGHRSVSWYQQTPGQGLQFLFEYFSETQRNKGNFPGRFSGRQFSNSRSEMNVSTLELGDSALYLCASRPWTSVSGEQYFGPGTRLTVT.

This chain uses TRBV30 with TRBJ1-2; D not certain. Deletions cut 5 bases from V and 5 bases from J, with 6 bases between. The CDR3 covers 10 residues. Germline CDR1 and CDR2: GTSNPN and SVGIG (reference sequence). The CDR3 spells CAWGLYGYTF. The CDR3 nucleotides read TGTGCCTGGGGACTATATGGCTACACCTTC.

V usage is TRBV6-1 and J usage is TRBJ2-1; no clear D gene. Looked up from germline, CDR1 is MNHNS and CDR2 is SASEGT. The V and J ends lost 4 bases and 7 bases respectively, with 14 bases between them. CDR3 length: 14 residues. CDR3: CASSAEVARNEQFF. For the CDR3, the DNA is TGTGCCAGCAGTGCCGAGGTAGCTCGGAATGAGCAGTTCTTC.

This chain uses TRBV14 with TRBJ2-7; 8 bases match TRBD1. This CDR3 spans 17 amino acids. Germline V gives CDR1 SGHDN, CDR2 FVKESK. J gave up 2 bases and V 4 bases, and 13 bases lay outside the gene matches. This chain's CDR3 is CASSLTYDRDRPYEQYF. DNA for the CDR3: TGTGCCAGCAGCCTCACATACGACCGGGACAGGCCCTACGAGCAGTACTTC.

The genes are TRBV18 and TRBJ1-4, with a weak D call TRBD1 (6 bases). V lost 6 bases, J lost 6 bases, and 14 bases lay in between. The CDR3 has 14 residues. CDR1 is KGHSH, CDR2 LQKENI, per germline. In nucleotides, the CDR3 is TGTGCCAGCTCCAGGGGCACCCTTGATGAAAAACTGTTTTTT. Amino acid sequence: CASSRGTLDEKLFF.

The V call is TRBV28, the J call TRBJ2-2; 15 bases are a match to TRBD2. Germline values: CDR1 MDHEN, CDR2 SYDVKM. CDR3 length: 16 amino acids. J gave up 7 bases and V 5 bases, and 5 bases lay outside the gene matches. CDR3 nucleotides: TGTGCCAGCAGTCCGGCGGGACTAGCGGGAGGCGGGGAGCTGTTTTTT. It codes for CASSPAGLAGGGELFF.

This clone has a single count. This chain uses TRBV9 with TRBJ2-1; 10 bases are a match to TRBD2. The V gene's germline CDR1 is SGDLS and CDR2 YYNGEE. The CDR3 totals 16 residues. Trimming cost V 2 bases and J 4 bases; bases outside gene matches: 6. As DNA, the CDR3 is TGTGCCAGCAGCGTGAGACTAGCGGGCCAGTACAATGAGCAGTTCTTC. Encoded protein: CASSVRLAGQYNEQFF.

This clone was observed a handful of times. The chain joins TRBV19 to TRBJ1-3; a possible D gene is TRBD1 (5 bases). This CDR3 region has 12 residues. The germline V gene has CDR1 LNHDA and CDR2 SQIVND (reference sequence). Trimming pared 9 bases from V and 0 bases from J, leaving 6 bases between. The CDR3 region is CASRDSGNTIYF. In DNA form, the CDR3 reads TGTGCCAGCAGGGACTCTGGAAACACCATATATTTT.

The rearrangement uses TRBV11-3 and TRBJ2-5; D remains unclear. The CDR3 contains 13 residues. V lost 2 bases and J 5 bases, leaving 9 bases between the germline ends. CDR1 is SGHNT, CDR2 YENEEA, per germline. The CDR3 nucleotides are TGTGCCAGCAGCTTAAACGTCGGGGAGACCCAGTACTTC. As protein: CASSLNVGETQYF.

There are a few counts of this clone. The CDR3 loop is CASSEVPVILAGSPYNEQFF. CDR3 nucleotide sequence: TGTGCCAGCAGTGAGGTCCCGGTAATACTAGCGGGCTCCCCGTACAATGAGCAGTTCTTC. This chain joins TRBV2 and TRBJ2-1; 9 bases map to TRBD2. The CDR3 covers 20 residues. After removal of 3 bases from V and 4 bases from J, the junction contained 19 bases not matched to a gene. The V gene's germline CDR1 is SNHLY and CDR2 FYNNEI.

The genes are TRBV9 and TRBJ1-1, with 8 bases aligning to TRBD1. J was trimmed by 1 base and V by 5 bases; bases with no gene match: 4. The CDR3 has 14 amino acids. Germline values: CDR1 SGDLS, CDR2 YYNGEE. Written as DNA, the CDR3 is TGTGCCAGCAGTCCTACAGGGGGGAACACTGAAGCTTTCTTT. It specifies CASSPTGGNTEAFF.

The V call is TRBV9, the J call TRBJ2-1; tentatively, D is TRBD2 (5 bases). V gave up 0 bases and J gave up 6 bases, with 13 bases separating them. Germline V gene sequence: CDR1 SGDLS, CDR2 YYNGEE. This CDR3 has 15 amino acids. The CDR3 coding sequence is TGTGCCAGCAGCGTAGCTAGTAGGCTAGCCAATGAGCAGTTCTTC. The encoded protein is CASSVASRLANEQFF.

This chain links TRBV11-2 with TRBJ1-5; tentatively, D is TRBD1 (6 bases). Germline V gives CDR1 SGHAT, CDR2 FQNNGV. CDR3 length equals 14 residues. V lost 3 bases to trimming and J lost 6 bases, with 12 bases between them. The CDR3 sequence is CASSFMGAGQPQHF. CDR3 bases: TGTGCCAGCAGCTTTATGGGGGCCGGTCAGCCCCAGCATTTT.

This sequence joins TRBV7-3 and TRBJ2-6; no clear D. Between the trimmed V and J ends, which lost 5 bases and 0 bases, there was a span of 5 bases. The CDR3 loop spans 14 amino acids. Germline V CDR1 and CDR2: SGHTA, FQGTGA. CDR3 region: CASSPSSGANVLTF. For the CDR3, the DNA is TGTGCCAGCAGCCCCAGCTCTGGGGCCAACGTCCTGACTTTC.

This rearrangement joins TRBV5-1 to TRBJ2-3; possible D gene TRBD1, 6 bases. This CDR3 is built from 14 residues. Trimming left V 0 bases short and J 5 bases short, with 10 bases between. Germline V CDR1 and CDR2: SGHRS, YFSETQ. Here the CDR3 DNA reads TGCGCCAGCAGCTTGGGAGGGGGTGAAGATACGCAGTATTTT. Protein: CASSLGGGEDTQYF.

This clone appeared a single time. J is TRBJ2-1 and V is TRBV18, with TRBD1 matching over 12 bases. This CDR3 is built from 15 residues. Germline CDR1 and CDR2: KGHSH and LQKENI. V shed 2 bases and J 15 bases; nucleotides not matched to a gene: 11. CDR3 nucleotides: TGTGCCAGCTCACCATCCGGGACAGGGGGCGCAGGGCCGTTCTTC. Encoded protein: CASSPSGTGGAGPFF.

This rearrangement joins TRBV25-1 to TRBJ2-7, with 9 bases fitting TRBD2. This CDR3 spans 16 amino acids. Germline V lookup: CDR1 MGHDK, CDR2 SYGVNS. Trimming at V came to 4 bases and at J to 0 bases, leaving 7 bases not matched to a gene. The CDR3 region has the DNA TGTGCCAGCAGTGTGCGACTAGCGGAGGGCTCCTACGAGCAGTACTTC. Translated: CASSVRLAEGSYEQYF.

In DNA form, the CDR3 reads TGTGCCAGCAGCTTCACAGGGGGCTATGGCTACACCTTC. Its protein is CASSFTGGYGYTF. J is TRBJ1-2 and V is TRBV7-2, with 8 bases lining up with TRBD1. The CDR3 covers 13 residues. Germline V gene data show CDR1 as SGHTA and CDR2 as FQGNSA. With V trimmed by 3 bases and J by 4 bases, 1 base remained unmatched.

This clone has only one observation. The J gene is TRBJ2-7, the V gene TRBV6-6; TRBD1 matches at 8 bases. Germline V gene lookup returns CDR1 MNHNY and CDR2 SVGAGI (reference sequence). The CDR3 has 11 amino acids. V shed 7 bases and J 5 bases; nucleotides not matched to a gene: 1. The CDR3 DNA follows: TGTGCCAGCACAGGGGGCAACGAGCAGTACTTC. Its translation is CASTGGNEQYF.

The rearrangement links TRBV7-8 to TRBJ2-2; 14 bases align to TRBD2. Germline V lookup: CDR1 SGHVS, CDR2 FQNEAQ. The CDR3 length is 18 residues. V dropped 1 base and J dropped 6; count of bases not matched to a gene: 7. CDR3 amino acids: CASSLVWTSGRRSGELFF. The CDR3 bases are TGTGCCAGCAGCTTAGTTTGGACTAGCGGGAGGAGATCCGGGGAGCTGTTTTTT.

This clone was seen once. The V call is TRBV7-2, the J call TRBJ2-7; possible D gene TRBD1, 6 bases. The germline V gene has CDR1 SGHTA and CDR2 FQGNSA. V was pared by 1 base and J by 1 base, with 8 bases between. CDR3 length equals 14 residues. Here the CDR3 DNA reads TGTGCCAGCAGCTTAGACACAGGGTCCTACGAGCAGTACTTC. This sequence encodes CASSLDTGSYEQYF.

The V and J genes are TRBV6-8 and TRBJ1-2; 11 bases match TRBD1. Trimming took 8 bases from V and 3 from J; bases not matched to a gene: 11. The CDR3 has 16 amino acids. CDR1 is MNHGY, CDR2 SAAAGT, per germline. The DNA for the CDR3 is TGTGCCAGCGTTCGGACAGGGGGCGAACCCTACTATGGCTACACCTTC. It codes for CASVRTGGEPYYGYTF.

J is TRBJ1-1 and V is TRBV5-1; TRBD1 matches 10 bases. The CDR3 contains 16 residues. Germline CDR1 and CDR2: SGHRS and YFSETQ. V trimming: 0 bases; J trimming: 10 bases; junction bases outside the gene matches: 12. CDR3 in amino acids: CASSLAAQTGGIVAFF. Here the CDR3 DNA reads TGCGCCAGCAGCTTGGCTGCCCAGACAGGGGGCATAGTAGCTTTCTTT.

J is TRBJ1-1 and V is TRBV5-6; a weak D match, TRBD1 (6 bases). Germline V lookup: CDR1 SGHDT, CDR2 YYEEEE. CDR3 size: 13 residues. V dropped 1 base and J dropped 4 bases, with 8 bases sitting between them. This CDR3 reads CASSLRGGTEAFF. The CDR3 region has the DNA TGTGCCAGCAGCTTGAGGGGGGGCACTGAAGCTTTCTTT. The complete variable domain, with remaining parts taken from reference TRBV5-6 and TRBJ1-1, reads DAGVTQSPTHLIKTRGQQVTLRCSPKSGHDTVSWYQQALGQGPQFIFQYYEEEERQRGNFPDRFSGHQFPNYSSELNVNALLLGDSALYLCASSLRGGTEAFFGQGTRLTVV.

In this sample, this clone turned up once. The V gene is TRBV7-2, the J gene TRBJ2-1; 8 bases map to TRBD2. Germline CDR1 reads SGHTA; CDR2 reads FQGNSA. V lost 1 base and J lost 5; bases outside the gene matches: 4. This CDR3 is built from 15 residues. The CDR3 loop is CASSLVAGGNNEQFF. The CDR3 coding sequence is TGTGCCAGCAGCTTAGTTGCGGGGGGAAACAATGAGCAGTTCTTC.

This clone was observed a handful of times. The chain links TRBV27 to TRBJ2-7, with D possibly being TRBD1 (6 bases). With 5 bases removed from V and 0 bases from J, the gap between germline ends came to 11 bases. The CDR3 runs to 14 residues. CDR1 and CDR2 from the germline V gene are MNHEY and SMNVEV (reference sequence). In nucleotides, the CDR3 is TGTGCCAGCAGTGCCGGGACACACTCCTACGAGCAGTACTTC. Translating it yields CASSAGTHSYEQYF.